A single count supports the clone carrying this T cell receptor (beta chain). The junction differs from germline at one of its ends, possibly a read error. In germline, CDR1 is SEHNR, CDR2 FQNEAQ (reference sequence). CDR3 length equals 15 residues. This sample's time point: persistent/refractory GD, antithyroid drugs over 5 years with positive TRAb. The authors made the TCR library using RNA they extracted from PBMCs. These data originate in a study of regulatory T cells in long-lasting Graves disease. Study-wide context: Positive TSH receptor antibodies alongside over 5 years of antithyroid drugs were what marked Graves' disease as persistent.

Arm-PCR of CDR3 regions and iRepertoire HTBI primers were the basis on which TCR beta libraries were built. TCRdb re-derived calls from the multiplex PCR reads in MiXCR, one entry per CDR3 protein. The data contain some 300,000 distinct CDR3 sequences, around a fifth of them seen just once; the ten biggest clones take up 56%. The clonotype originates from a female donor with Graves disease. The sample in question was peripheral blood mononuclear cells (PBMCs), obtained when the disease was refractory, from a patient treated with antithyroid drugs. V gene TRBV7-9 combines with J gene TRBJ2-2; D is perhaps TRBD2 (5 bases). The CDR3 sequence: CASSSLFGNTGELFF. DNA for the CDR3: TGTGCCAGCAGCTCCCTTTTCGGGAACACCGGAGAGCTGTTTTTT.